These 32 T cell receptor beta chains share one sample of origin, sequenced in a study of blood T cell repertoires in COVID-19 (dated by TCRdb to the early 2020s). Receptor libraries were prepared by the immunoSEQ multiplex PCR assay. TCRdb holds this immuneACCESS table with in-frame rearrangements only. Some clones are missing; in checked studies, unresolved V genes explain under half, and the rest has no known cause. This sample comprises some 200,000 clones, approximately 85% of them detected only once. 2.4% of the sample is held by the ten biggest clonotypes. The sample was peripheral blood. Receptors were obtained from a woman between 65 and 79 years old with COVID-19, enrolled during active disease.

The gene calls are TRBV7-3 and TRBJ2-7; D is undetermined. V gave up 5 bases and J gave up 6 bases, with 11 bases separating them. Germline values: CDR1 SGHTA, CDR2 FQGTGA. This CDR3 is 12 amino acids long. The DNA of the CDR3 is TGTGCCAGCAGCAATGAGGCTGGCGAGCAGTACTTC. Translation: CASSNEAGEQYF.

The rearrangement uses TRBV7-3 and TRBJ2-1, with TRBD2 matching 9 bases. The CDR3 length is 14 residues. The V gene end was trimmed by 5 bases and the J gene end by 6 bases; junction bases not matched to a gene: 5. Looked up from germline, CDR1 is SGHTA and CDR2 is FQGTGA. CDR3 in DNA: TGTGCCAGCAGCCGCCTGACTAGCGGCAATGAGCAGTTCTTC. This encodes CASSRLTSGNEQFF.

This clone is a singleton in its sample. The rearrangement links TRBV6-2 or TRBV6-3 to TRBJ1-1, with a tentative D call TRBD1 (6 bases). Germline lookup yields CDR1 MNHEY and CDR2 SVGEGT. Trimming removed 5 bases from V and 1 base from J, with 14 bases in between. The CDR3 runs 15 residues. CDR3 coding DNA: TGTGCCAGCAGTATAGAGGGGGTAACGAACACTGAAGCTTTCTTT. It specifies CASSIEGVTNTEAFF.

The V and J genes are TRBV7-3 and TRBJ1-1; the match to TRBD1 covers 7 bases. The CDR3 has 15 amino acids. The junction had 8 bases not matched to a gene; V was cut back by 4 bases and J by 3 bases. CDR1 and CDR2 (germline): SGHTA, FQGTGA. The chain's CDR3 is CASSSTGVTDTEAFF. CDR3 nucleotides: TGTGCCAGCAGCTCCACAGGGGTGACGGACACTGAAGCTTTCTTT.

This clone came up a few times. V is TRBV7-6 and J is TRBJ1-1; no clear D gene. The V gene lost 0 bases and the J gene lost 4 bases, with 12 bases spanning the gap. CDR1 and CDR2 (germline): SGHVS, FNYEAQ. The CDR3 has 15 residues. CDR3 region: CASSLATTGFTEAFF. CDR3 DNA sequence: TGTGCCAGCAGCTTAGCCACGACGGGGTTCACTGAAGCTTTCTTT.

This sequence joins TRBV7-6 and TRBJ1-5, with TRBD1 as a possible D gene (6 bases). CDR1 and CDR2 (germline): SGHVS, FNYEAQ. V lost 5 bases to trimming and J lost 5 bases, with 13 bases between them. The length of the CDR3 is 14 residues. The CDR3 sequence is CASSPVQGYQPQHF. In nucleotides, the CDR3 is TGTGCCAGCAGCCCGGTGCAGGGGTATCAGCCCCAGCATTTT.

The chain is built from TRBV5-1 and TRBJ1-6; 7 positions agree with TRBD1. CDR1 and CDR2 (germline): SGHRS, YFSETQ. The V and J ends lost 4 bases and 0 bases, in that order; junction bases with no gene match: 4. There are 16 residues in the CDR3. CDR3 sequence reads: CASSLQGSSYNSPLHF. CDR3 coding DNA: TGCGCCAGCAGCCTACAGGGGAGCTCCTATAATTCACCCCTCCACTTT. Full variable domain (remainder filled in from reference TRBV5-1 and TRBJ1-6): KAGVTQTPRYLIKTRGQQVTLSCSPISGHRSVSWYQQTPGQGLQFLFEYFSETQRNKGNFPGRFSGRQFSNSRSEMNVSTLELGDSALYLCASSLQGSSYNSPLHFGNGTRLTVT.

The rearrangement uses TRBV19 and TRBJ2-2; 9 bases align to TRBD2. The ends lost 0 bases at V and 5 bases at J; junction bases unmatched: 7. The length of the CDR3 is 17 residues. Germline values: CDR1 LNHDA, CDR2 SQIVND (reference sequence). CDR3 residues: CASSIDILAGYTGELFF. The CDR3 DNA is TGTGCCAGTAGTATAGATATCCTAGCGGGATATACCGGGGAGCTGTTTTTT.

The chain combines TRBV29-1 with TRBJ2-1; 8 bases align to TRBD2. Per germline, CDR1 SQVTM and CDR2 ANQGSEA. V trimming: 4 bases; J trimming: 4 bases; junction bases outside the gene matches: 18. CDR3 length: 18 residues. The CDR3 spells CSVGDFIGGRGDYNEQFF. CDR3 coding DNA: TGCAGCGTTGGGGATTTCATAGGAGGGCGGGGGGATTACAATGAGCAGTTCTTC.

This clone was seen more than once but under ten times. The J gene is TRBJ1-1, the V gene TRBV7-9, with D uncertain. Germline V lookup: CDR1 SEHNR, CDR2 FQNEAQ (reference sequence). The CDR3 extends over 16 amino acids. The V and J ends lost 5 bases and 3 bases respectively, with 19 bases between them. The CDR3 protein is CASSPLSRSVDTEAFF. The CDR3 DNA reads as TGTGCCAGCAGCCCATTATCACGGTCTGTTGACACTGAAGCTTTCTTT.

A word on this clone: The sample holds other DNA sequences that translate to the same CDR3. CDR3 sequence reads: CASSQENRGNYGYTF. The CDR3 nucleotides are TGCGCCAGCAGCCAAGAAAACAGGGGAAACTATGGCTACACCTTC. The J gene is TRBJ1-2, the V gene TRBV4-3; 7 bases line up with TRBD1. Germline assignment: CDR1 LGHNA and CDR2 YSLEER. V gave up 0 bases and J gave up 2 bases; unmatched junction bases: 3. This CDR3 contains 15 residues.

J is TRBJ1-2 and V is TRBV7-8; no clear D. From germline, CDR1 is SGHVS and CDR2 FQNEAQ. This CDR3 has 13 amino acids. The V gene lost 5 bases and the J gene lost 2 bases, with 9 bases spanning the gap. CDR3 sequence (DNA): TGTGCCAGCAGCACCGGAGCAAACTATGGCTACACCTTC. Translating gives CASSTGANYGYTF.

The rearrangement uses TRBV15 and TRBJ2-7; 7 nucleotides line up with TRBD2. CDR3 length: 13 residues. With V trimmed by 3 bases and J by 5 bases, 4 bases remained unmatched. Germline V gene sequence: CDR1 LNHNV, CDR2 YYDKDF (reference sequence). CDR3 sequence reads: CATSRGGTDEQYF. CDR3 DNA: TGTGCCACCAGCAGGGGGGGGACCGACGAGCAGTACTTC.

The V and J genes are TRBV25-1 and TRBJ1-5, with TRBD1 identical over 8 bases. There are 13 residues in the CDR3. The germline gives CDR1 MGHDK, CDR2 SYGVNS. V lost 5 bases and J lost 6; bases outside the gene matches: 3. This CDR3 reads CASSRQGFQPQHF. The CDR3 DNA sequence: TGTGCCAGCAGTCGACAGGGGTTTCAGCCCCAGCATTTT.

The chain joins TRBV7-2 to TRBJ2-5; 7 bases are a match to TRBD1. Trimming cost V 2 bases and J 5 bases; bases outside gene matches: 11. The CDR3 totals 16 residues. CDR1 and CDR2 (germline): SGHTA, FQGNSA. The DNA of the CDR3 is TGTGCCAGCAGCTTAACCTTGACAGGGTTGGGGGAGACCCAGTACTTC. Encoded protein: CASSLTLTGLGETQYF.

The CDR3 DNA follows: TGTGCCACGTTAAAGGACAGGGGGCCCATGAACACTGAAGCTTTCTTT. Amino acid sequence: CATLKDRGPMNTEAFF. The rearrangement uses TRBV10-3 and TRBJ1-1; the match to TRBD1 covers 11 bases. V trimming: 10 bases; J trimming: 0 bases; junction bases outside the gene matches: 10. The germline V gene has CDR1 ENHRY and CDR2 SYGVKD. This CDR3 has 16 amino acids.

The chain couples TRBV6-6 to TRBJ1-2, with 9 bases that match TRBD1. CDR1 and CDR2 (germline): MNHNY, SVGAGI (reference sequence). J gave up 8 bases and V 9 bases, and 16 bases lay outside the gene matches. The CDR3 totals 15 residues. As DNA, the CDR3 is TGTGCCAGTTATCTCCGGGACAGGGAAATAAAGGGCTACACCTTC. It yields the protein CASYLRDREIKGYTF.

This rearrangement joins TRBV18 to TRBJ2-7; D remains unclear. Per germline, CDR1 KGHSH and CDR2 LQKENI. The CDR3 covers 15 residues. V lost 0 bases and J lost 5, with 14 bases in between. CDR3 region: CASSPPLGTIHEQYF. CDR3 coding DNA: TGTGCCAGCTCACCACCGTTAGGTACTATCCACGAGCAGTACTTC.

The V call is TRBV25-1, the J call TRBJ2-7; 8 bases fit TRBD1. Per germline, CDR1 MGHDK and CDR2 SYGVNS. Trimming at V came to 4 bases and at J to 3 bases, leaving 5 bases not matched to a gene. The CDR3 is 14 amino acids. The CDR3 DNA sequence: TGTGCCAGCAGTGCGACAGGGGTAGGCTACGAGCAGTACTTC. Translated: CASSATGVGYEQYF.

This sequence joins TRBV7-2 and TRBJ2-7; TRBD1 matches 10 bases. V trimming: 5 bases; J trimming: 5 bases; junction bases outside the gene matches: 15. The CDR3 loop spans 17 amino acids. Germline CDR1 and CDR2: SGHTA and FQGNSA. The DNA for the CDR3 is TGTGCCAGCAGCGAGGGACAGGGGTTTGGATTTTCGGACGAGCAGTACTTC. Protein product: CASSEGQGFGFSDEQYF.

V is TRBV12-3 or TRBV12-4 and J is TRBJ1-2; 10 bases agree with TRBD1. The CDR3 extends over 13 amino acids. The junction had 6 bases not matched to a gene; V was cut back by 6 bases and J by 8 bases. The CDR3 sequence: CASSRGTGDGYTF. The CDR3 DNA is TGTGCCAGCAGCAGAGGGACAGGGGACGGCTACACCTTC.

This chain joins TRBV7-8 and TRBJ1-1; the D is unclear. Germline V CDR1 and CDR2: SGHVS, FQNEAQ. V dropped 5 bases and J dropped 5 bases, with 12 bases sitting between them. The CDR3 extends over 13 amino acids. The CDR3 sequence is CASSQDSDTEAFF. The DNA of the CDR3 is TGTGCCAGCAGCCAGGACTCGGATACTGAAGCTTTCTTT.

The genes are TRBV5-1 and TRBJ1-2; 7 nucleotides match TRBD1. The V segment lost 3 bases and the J segment 4 bases; nucleotides outside the gene matches: 9. CDR1 is SGHRS, CDR2 YFSETQ, per germline. CDR3 length equals 15 residues. This CDR3 reads CASSSTTGIGYGYTF. CDR3 nucleotide sequence: TGCGCCAGCAGCTCCACGACAGGGATAGGCTATGGCTACACCTTC.

This rearrangement joins TRBV23-1 to TRBJ1-5; possibly TRBD1 for D (5 bases). TRBV23-1 is an ORF, with its function uncertain. The ends were cut back, 3 bases at V and 5 bases at J, with 17 bases in the middle. This CDR3 comprises 16 residues. This CDR3 reads CASSHKKPGRDQPQHF. The DNA of the CDR3 is TGCGCCAGCAGTCATAAAAAGCCAGGGAGGGATCAGCCCCAGCATTTT.

This chain links TRBV9 with TRBJ2-7; D unclear. Per germline, CDR1 SGDLS and CDR2 YYNGEE. The CDR3 contains 13 residues. V was cut by 0 bases and J by 4 bases, with 8 bases left in between. The CDR3 region is CASSVDSMYEQYF. CDR3 nucleotides: TGTGCCAGCAGCGTAGATAGTATGTACGAGCAGTACTTC.

The chain recombines TRBV7-9 with TRBJ1-4; D remains ambiguous. Germline V CDR1 and CDR2: SEHNR, FQNEAQ (reference sequence). The CDR3 spans 13 residues. The V end was cut by 1 base, the J end by 7 bases, with 7 bases between. The CDR3 loop is CASSLERAEKLFF. The CDR3 coding sequence is TGTGCCAGCAGCTTAGAGAGAGCTGAAAAACTGTTTTTT.

The J gene is TRBJ1-1, the V gene TRBV13, with D uncertain. Germline-derived CDR1 and CDR2 are PRHDT and FYEKMQ (reference sequence). Trimming pared 5 bases from V and 1 base from J, leaving 14 bases between. CDR3 length: 15 amino acids. The CDR3: CASSQRGRGNTEAFF. The CDR3 DNA reads TGTGCCAGCAGCCAAAGAGGGCGCGGGAACACTGAAGCTTTCTTT.

V usage is TRBV6-2 or TRBV6-3 and J usage is TRBJ2-3; tentatively, D is TRBD2 (6 bases). The CDR3 length is 17 residues. Germline values: CDR1 MNHEY, CDR2 SVGEGT. V gave up 2 bases and J gave up 0 bases, with 15 bases separating them. The CDR3 DNA reads as TGTGCCAGCAGTTACGGTGGAGGAGGGTTGAGCACAGATACGCAGTATTTT. Protein sequence: CASSYGGGGLSTDTQYF.

The chain has TRBV7-3 and TRBJ2-1; perhaps TRBD2 as D (6 bases). This CDR3 is 16 amino acids long. Germline V gene sequence: CDR1 SGHTA, CDR2 FQGTGA. V was trimmed by 8 bases and J by 4 bases, leaving 21 bases between them. The CDR3 loop is CASGQTGTPLYNEQFF. CDR3 DNA: TGTGCCAGCGGCCAAACCGGGACTCCCTTATACAATGAGCAGTTCTTC.

The chain has TRBV6-2 or TRBV6-3 and TRBJ2-1; TRBD2 matches 7 bases. CDR1 is MNHEY, CDR2 SVGEGT, per germline. This CDR3 is built from 16 residues. V shed 2 bases and J 2 bases; nucleotides not matched to a gene: 6. The CDR3 DNA follows: TGTGCCAGCAGTTACACCCAAAGCGGGGCCTACAATGAGCAGTTCTTC. The encoded protein is CASSYTQSGAYNEQFF.

J is TRBJ2-3 and V is TRBV5-1; 7 bases fit TRBD2. The CDR3 totals 19 residues. CDR1 is SGHRS and CDR2 is YFSETQ in the germline V gene. J lost 5 bases, V lost 4 bases, and 22 bases had no gene match. The CDR3 loop is CASSDSIVTSTPGGDTQYF. CDR3 sequence (DNA): TGCGCCAGCAGCGACAGTATCGTGACTAGCACCCCAGGTGGAGATACGCAGTATTTT.

For this clone: Sequence at one end of the junction differs from germline and may be a read error. This chain joins TRBV6-2 or TRBV6-3 and TRBJ1-5; TRBD1 aligns across 8 bases. The CDR3 extends over 12 amino acids. Germline lookup yields CDR1 MNHEY and CDR2 SVGEGT. The CDR3, as DNA: TGTGCCAGCAGTTACGGACAGGGCAGGCGAGTATTT. Translation: CASSYGQGRRVF.